This TCR beta chain was obtained from a study of shared clonotypes between healthy human individuals (dated by TCRdb to about 2020). Some background on the complete study: The cohort comprised a couple of women and a few men aged 18 to 49 years. For each donor, CD4 naive and CD4 memory were each run on three plates, CD8 naive on two plates, and CD8 memory on one plate. Blood TCR repertoires of several healthy adults were deeply sequenced to estimate repertoire size and the extent of clonotype sharing between individuals. Libraries were prepared and TCR repertoires were sequenced by different laboratories using diverse techniques, in order to increase sequencing depth and limit assay-specific biases. Per donor, leukapheresis produced somewhere between about 0.8 and 9 billion PBMCs. Paper-wide results and their limitations: Estimated clonotype richness was generally larger for naive than for memory subsets. Sampling was restricted to blood, and TCR repertoires in tissues likely differ from the TCR repertoires found in blood. When several donors were compared, the shared fraction of clonotypes was 5% to 6.5% for naive CD4, around 3.6% for naive CD8, about 2.5% for memory CD4, and around 0.37% for memory CD8. Based on pairwise subsampling, the degree of clonotype sharing among donors was expected to be affected by sequencing depth. Clonotypes shared by all four sorted-subset donors showed higher generation probabilities than non-shared clonotypes. Because the study included only a small number of donors, the genetic and exposure-history diversity represented was limited. Even with the large sequencing depth, rarefaction of the sorted-subset datasets indicated that sequencing was incomplete.

Healthy HIV-negative adults with no recently reported acute infections or vaccinations were included as donors. Only Caucasian adults living in Nashville, Tennessee, USA were represented among the donors. CD4+ T cells were enriched through magnetic negative selection, after which naive cells were positively selected on CD45RA and the remaining negative fraction served as the memory subset. Blood was obtained by leukapheresis, after which PBMCs were separated by Ficoll-Histopaque density gradient centrifugation and cryopreserved in liquid nitrogen vapor phase. Analytical flow cytometry was used to check the purity and quantity of every magnetically sorted T cell population. Genomic DNA was isolated from each sorted fraction and quantified by UV absorbance on a Nanodrop 2000c. Using the deep immunoSEQ assay, TCR CDR3 regions were amplified from genomic DNA by multiplex PCR. Extracted genomic DNA from each cell subset was spread evenly across all wells of several immunoSEQ 96-well plates, with each plate serving as a replicate. For sorted subsets, approximately 190 ng genomic DNA, equal to about 30,000 T cell genomes, was loaded into each replicate PCR. The purified libraries were quantified using a Qubit 3.0 fluorometer, sized with a Bioanalyzer 2100, and then quantified again using the KAPA Library Quantification kit. A separate single-read 150-cycle Illumina NextSeq 550 flow cell was used to sequence each immunoSEQ 96-well plate. From the authors' description of their analysis: The immunoSEQ output contained only junctional sequences without quality scores, so filtering could not match that applied to full-length reads. Sequences were annotated with PyIR, a Python wrapper for IgBLAST v1.9, and V/J genes and CDR3 were assigned using IMGT germline references. Any read was removed if the V/J assignment was weak (E-value above 1e-6), the CDR3 was missing, or the read contained stop codons, out-of-frame junctions, or ambiguous translated residues. V3J clonotypes were defined by identical inferred V gene, J gene, and CDR3 amino acid sequence. To compute the percentage overlap between repertoires, the number of shared unique clonotypes was divided by the size of the smaller repertoire. Richness of each repertoire was evaluated using RTK rarefaction, the Chao1 estimator, and Recon v2.1 estimates of unobserved clonotypes. OLGA was used to compute generation probabilities for all TCRbeta clonotypes that the gDNA method yielded from a handful of donors. The clones in this table, taken by TCRdb from immuneACCESS, are in-frame only. Not every clone is retained; where verified, under half of the shortfall comes from an unresolved V gene, and the cause of the rest is unknown. V, J and clone size were drawn from that table, and D and trimming were deduced from the DNA. Present in this sample are a few million clones, 85% to 95% of which were seen just once. Roughly 0.14% of the sample lies in the top ten.

The V and J ends are trimmed by 0 bases and 5 bases, leaving 11 bases between them. Inclusive of the bounding cysteine and phenylalanine, the CDR3 is 14 residues long. Left in the record is the CDR3 DNA by itself, 42 bases read in frame from the first base. Reading the germline V gene gives CDR1 SGHRS and CDR2 YFSETQ. In its sample, this clone was seen once. What this receptor recognizes is not known. No quality values exist for individual bases; no much larger clone is one base distant. The sample taken for sequencing was naive CD4+ T cells sorted from blood. In light of the paper, this sample's cell subset or site label describes: CD45RA+ positively selected. This clonotype was obtained from a man between 18 and 29 years old in good health. The sequence links TRBV5-1 to TRBJ1-1; the D gene cannot be named for sure. The nucleotide sequence reads as follows: TGCGCCAGCAGCTTGGGACCTGAACAAACTGAAGCTTTCTTT. Its amino acids are CASSLGPEQTEAFF.